Below, 6 T cell receptor beta chains from the same sample are listed, as sequenced in a study of identical twins. TCRdb independently ran MiXCR on the 5' RACE reads; one entry per CDR3 protein. This table has about 100,000 distinct CDR3 sequences, 5.9% appearing once. The sequenced material came from memory T cells sorted from blood. These receptors came from a woman in her fifties or sixties in good health.

This clonotype was detected a few times. This chain links TRBV5-1 with TRBJ2-7; weak D call: TRBD2 (6 bases). Trimming took off 6 bases at V and 2 bases at J, with 18 bases between the two ends. The length of the CDR3 is 15 residues. The V gene's germline CDR1 is SGHRS and CDR2 YFSETQ. The CDR3 bases are TGCGCCAGCAAATCTCCGCGGGACGGAACCTACGAGCAGTACGTC. It yields the protein CASKSPRDGTYEQYV.

This clonotype appeared a few times. The chain recombines TRBV12-3 or TRBV12-4 with TRBJ2-7; possibly TRBD2 for D (6 bases). The CDR3 contains 14 residues. The V and J ends lost 5 bases and 4 bases respectively, with 15 bases between them. The CDR3 region is CASSHGRLLYEQYF. CDR3 nucleotide sequence: TGTGCCAGCAGTCACGGGAGACTCCTTTACGAGCAGTACTTC.

This clonotype turned up a few times. The chain joins TRBV3-1 to TRBJ1-2, with 7 bases aligning to TRBD1. The CDR3 sequence is 16 residues long. Germline V gene sequence: CDR1 LGHDT, CDR2 YNNKEL (reference sequence). V was clipped by 2 bases and J by 3 bases; unmatched bases: 9. As DNA, the CDR3 is TGTGCCAGCAGCCAACCAACTCGGACAGGTGACTATGGCTACACCTTC. The encoded protein is CASSQPTRTGDYGYTF. Full variable domain (rest looked up from reference TRBV3-1 and TRBJ1-2): DTAVSQTPKYLVTQMGNDKSIKCEQNLGHDTMYWYKQDSKKFLKIMFSYNNKELIINETVPNRFSPKSPDKAHLNLHINSLELGDSAVYFCASSQPTRTGDYGYTFGSGTRLTVV.

This clonotype was counted ten times or more. The J gene is TRBJ2-1, the V gene TRBV5-1, with 7 nucleotides matching TRBD2. Unmatched junction bases numbered 7, after V lost 7 bases and J lost 0 bases. Germline V gives CDR1 SGHRS, CDR2 YFSETQ. The CDR3 loop spans 15 amino acids. The CDR3 region has the DNA TGCGCCAGCTCGGGGGGACCTAACTCCTACAATGAGCAGTTCTTC. This encodes CASSGGPNSYNEQFF.

This clonotype has just a few counts. J is TRBJ1-5 and V is TRBV24-1; possible D gene TRBD1, 6 bases. V shed 4 bases and J shed 6 bases, with 15 bases lying between them. CDR1 is KGHDR, CDR2 SFDVKD, per germline. This CDR3 is built from 15 residues. The CDR3: CATSDPGVPGQPQHF. The DNA of the CDR3 is TGTGCCACCAGTGACCCAGGGGTCCCTGGTCAGCCCCAGCATTTT.

This clonotype was recorded many times. The gene calls are TRBV4-1 and TRBJ2-3, with unresolved D. Germline values: CDR1 MGHRA, CDR2 YSYEKL. The CDR3 consists of 16 residues. V lost 0 bases and J lost 5, with 15 bases in between. CDR3 region: CASSQEIYGVEDTQYF. The CDR3 DNA is TGCGCCAGCAGCCAAGAAATTTATGGGGTGGAAGATACGCAGTATTTT.